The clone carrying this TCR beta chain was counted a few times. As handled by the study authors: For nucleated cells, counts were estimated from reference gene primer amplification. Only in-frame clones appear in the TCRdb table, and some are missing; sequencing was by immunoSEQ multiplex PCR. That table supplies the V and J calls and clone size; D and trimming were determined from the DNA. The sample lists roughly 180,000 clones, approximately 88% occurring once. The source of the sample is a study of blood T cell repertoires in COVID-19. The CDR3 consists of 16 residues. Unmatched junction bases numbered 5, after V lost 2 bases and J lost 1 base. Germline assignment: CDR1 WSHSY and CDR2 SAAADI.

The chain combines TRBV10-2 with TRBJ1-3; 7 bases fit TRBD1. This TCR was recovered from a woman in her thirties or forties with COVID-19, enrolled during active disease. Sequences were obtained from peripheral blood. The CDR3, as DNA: TGCGCCAGCAGTGAGGAGAGGGGGCGGTCTGGAAACACCATATATTTT. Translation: CASSEERGRSGNTIYF.